This T cell receptor beta chain was retrieved from a study of shared clonotypes between healthy human individuals. Partitioning of CD4+ cells yielded a CD45RA+ naive subset and a CD45RA-negative memory subset. V was clipped by 5 bases and J by 4 bases, with 7 bases between them. Germline V gene lookup returns CDR1 SNHLY and CDR2 FYNNEI. CDR3 length: 12 amino acids. Each replicate PCR on the sorted subsets used 200 to 250 ng DNA (around 30,000 T cell genomes). Clones were read by immunoSEQ multiplex PCR, and TCRdb kept only the in-frame ones, dropping some. In the table there are over 850,000 clones, approximately 78% of which are singletons.

Material: memory CD4+ T cells from PBMCs. The subset here: CD45RA-negative fraction. This chain uses TRBV2 with TRBJ2-3; D call uncertain. The source is a man aged 18 to 30 in good health. Some clones in this sample may be carry-over from other donors' samples. CDR3 nucleotides: TGTGCCAGCAGTTTCTGGTCAGATACGCAGTATTTT. This sequence encodes CASSFWSDTQYF.